This entry concerns a single T cell receptor (beta chain). Not a single patient had been given any form of treatment at any point before undergoing thyroid surgery. These data are taken from a study of metastatic and nonmetastatic thyroid tumors. TCRdb reanalyzed the PCR reads via MiXCR. The table has 39,000 or so clones, roughly 45% seen once; the top ten hold around 22%. Germline values: CDR1 MNHEY, CDR2 SVGAGI. The V end lost 2 bases, the J end lost 12 bases, and 11 bases lay between the germline ends. This CDR3 is 13 amino acids long. The receptor was isolated from a male donor with papillary thyroid cancer or a benign thyroid nodule (not recorded which). Some clones in this sample may be carry-over from other donors' samples. The specimen sequenced was tumor tissue. The V gene is TRBV6-5, the J gene TRBJ1-6; no firm D call. The CDR3 region has the DNA TGTGCCAGCAGTTACGTACCGGTAGAACCCCTCCACTTT. Translation: CASSYVPVEPLHF.